Listed below are T cell receptor beta chains from one sample, sequenced in a study of early T cells in non-severe SARS-CoV-2 infection. In TCRdb, the 5' RACE reads were re-called with MiXCR into one record per CDR3 protein. The sample comprises 120,000 or so distinct CDR3 sequences, 10% to 15% of which are singletons, and 3.5% to 4% rests with the top ten. Sequencing used whole blood, obtained at baseline. These TCRs come from an adult who was a healthcare worker with PCR-confirmed SARS-CoV-2 infection or an uninfected control (not recorded which). Each CDR3 is given with its conserved first and last residue. D genes are given only for firm matches. Clone size appears in some rows only: once, few, many, or a class for an expanded clone.

V gene,clone size,CDR3 length,D gene,J gene,CDR3 protein
TRBV11-2,-,16,-,TRBJ1-5,CASSLDGAGGNQPQHF
TRBV28,-,13,-,TRBJ2-5,CASSLPPQETQYF
TRBV24-1,few,16,TRBD1,TRBJ2-2,CATSDPGTANTGELFF
TRBV2,-,14,-,TRBJ1-4,CASSEALTNEKLFF
TRBV12-3/TRBV12-4,-,14,-,TRBJ2-5,CASSPLNQQETQYF
TRBV9,-,16,TRBD2,TRBJ2-3,CASSPGTSGVTDTQYF
TRBV9,-,13,-,TRBJ1-1,CASSPLGGSGAFF
TRBV28,few,15,TRBD2,TRBJ2-7,CASSLPGTTSYEQYF
TRBV7-2,few,14,-,TRBJ1-2,CASSLEAPFYGYTF
TRBV6-1,few,12,-,TRBJ1-1,CANGGRDTEAFF
TRBV3-1,-,18,TRBD2,TRBJ2-1,CASSQGKGLAGVNNEQFF
TRBV7-3,few,15,TRBD1,TRBJ2-3,CASSLFQTGADTQYF
TRBV6-5,few,13,TRBD1,TRBJ1-1,CASSWTGNTEAFF
TRBV27,-,15,TRBD1,TRBJ2-5,CASSKGTGEGETQYF
TRBV4-1,-,14,-,TRBJ1-1,CASSQPTRRFEAFF
TRBV7-2,-,16,TRBD2,TRBJ2-5,CASSLGVAGVQETQYF
TRBV7-9,few,15,-,TRBJ1-4,CASSFPLGMNEKLFF
TRBV6-1,many,15,-,TRBJ1-5,CASSEYTHSNQPQHF
TRBV20-1,-,13,-,TRBJ1-1,CSARDRGNTEAFF
TRBV24-1,-,18,TRBD2,TRBJ2-5,CATSESLLAGSYQETQYF
TRBV12-3/TRBV12-4,-,14,-,TRBJ1-2,CASSLGPAGTGYTF
TRBV24-1,few,14,-,TRBJ2-1,CATSGEGAYNEQFF
TRBV4-1,few,16,TRBD2,TRBJ2-1,CASSQGALAAHNEQFF
TRBV23-1,-,17,-,TRBJ2-1,CASSQSGLTFSYNEQFF
TRBV12-3/TRBV12-4,-,15,-,TRBJ2-6,CASSLTWAGANVLTF
TRBV7-8,-,18,-,TRBJ1-1,CASSLRRQTPSAYTEAFF
TRBV7-3,few,17,TRBD2,TRBJ2-1,CASSSRTSGRFDNEQFF
TRBV20-1,many,15,-,TRBJ2-7,CSAVDWTVKPYEQYF
TRBV30,many,14,-,TRBJ1-1,CAWSGALQGTEVFF
TRBV7-9,-,15,-,TRBJ2-1,CASSLVGVGNNEQFF
TRBV19,-,16,-,TRBJ2-7,CASSPTGLPLSYEQYF
TRBV7-9,many,15,-,TRBJ1-3,CASSPVGNSGNTIYF
TRBV7-2,few,16,-,TRBJ1-1,CASSSRPRVRNTEAFF
TRBV7-9,many,16,TRBD1,TRBJ1-6,CASSPGQGAYNSPLHF
TRBV13,-,14,TRBD1,TRBJ1-2,CASSFGQGASGYTF
TRBV4-2,-,18,TRBD2,TRBJ2-7,CASSHLTGTSGSSYEQYF
TRBV2,-,13,-,TRBJ2-5,CASSENREETQYF
TRBV5-1,few,15,TRBD2,TRBJ2-1,CASSSLTSGGYEQFF
TRBV28,-,13,-,TRBJ2-3,CASRHQGLHTQYF
TRBV7-6,few,12,-,TRBJ2-1,CASSLSVHEQFF
TRBV6-5,few,14,-,TRBJ2-3,CASSPMVGWDTQYF
TRBV5-6,-,16,-,TRBJ2-7,CASSHREFTEYGEQYF
TRBV12-3/TRBV12-4,-,14,-,TRBJ2-1,CASSLWGTYNEQFF
TRBV5-1,few,10,-,TRBJ1-4,CASRGEKLFF
TRBV2,many,11,-,TRBJ2-2,CASRAAGELFF
TRBV29-1,-,13,-,TRBJ2-7,CSVETTGTYGQYF